The 7 T cell receptor beta chains below come from one sample, sequenced in a study of blood T cell repertoires in COVID-19. Here immunoSEQ multiplex PCR was the method, and the copy in TCRdb shows in-frame clones only, minus some. The sample carries about 360,000 clones, over 65% recorded once. Sequenced sample: peripheral blood. The source of these receptors is a human donor with acute or convalescent COVID-19. The donor label of this sample is uncertain.

This chain uses TRBV6-5 with TRBJ1-2, with TRBD1 identical over 8 bases. This CDR3 is 14 amino acids long. V was clipped by 2 bases and J by 6 bases; unmatched bases: 5. The V gene's germline CDR1 is MNHEY and CDR2 SVGAGI. The DNA for the CDR3 is TGTGCCAGCAGTTACGATAGGACAGGGAATGGCTACACCTTC. As protein: CASSYDRTGNGYTF.

A single count supports this clone. The chain combines TRBV2 with TRBJ2-1, with TRBD1 identical over 11 bases. V lost 8 bases and J lost 10; bases outside the gene matches: 13. This CDR3 has 15 residues. CDR1 is SNHLY and CDR2 is FYNNEI in the germline V gene. In DNA, the CDR3 is TGTGCCAGCCAAACCGGGACAGGGGGTTCGGCAGAGCAGTTCTTC. Residues: CASQTGTGGSAEQFF.

The chain links TRBV7-8 to TRBJ2-7; 12 bases agree with TRBD2. The V gene end was trimmed by 5 bases and the J gene end by 4 bases; junction bases not matched to a gene: 18. The CDR3 covers 19 residues. CDR1 is SGHVS and CDR2 is FQNEAQ in the germline V gene. CDR3 sequence (DNA): TGTGCCAGCAGCCCTGGGGGGCATTCGGCGACTAGCGGGAGTTACGAGCAGTACTTC. Its translation is CASSPGGHSATSGSYEQYF.

The J gene is TRBJ1-2, the V gene TRBV10-3, with a possible D match to TRBD1 (5 bases). Between the trimmed V and J ends, which lost 10 bases and 2 bases, there was a span of 14 bases. The CDR3 extends over 13 amino acids. The germline CDR1 and CDR2 sequences are ENHRY and SYGVKD. The CDR3 region has the DNA TGTGCCACCCGGGACTCGGGGAACTATGGCTACACCTTC. Amino acid sequence: CATRDSGNYGYTF.

The chain is built from TRBV6-5 and TRBJ2-5; D is undetermined. V was pared by 2 bases and J by 0 bases, with 4 bases between. CDR3 length: 13 amino acids. Germline V CDR1 and CDR2: MNHEY, SVGAGI. The CDR3 DNA reads as TGTGCCAGCAGTTACCAGTACCAAGAGACCCAGTACTTC. Translated, it gives CASSYQYQETQYF.

V and J are TRBV2 and TRBJ2-1, with 9 bases aligning to TRBD2. The V and J ends lost 5 bases and 5 bases, in that order; junction bases with no gene match: 7. The CDR3 consists of 15 residues. Looked up from germline, CDR1 is SNHLY and CDR2 is FYNNEI. The CDR3 is CASSSPAGGHNEQFF. DNA of the CDR3: TGTGCCAGCAGTTCCCCGGCGGGGGGGCACAATGAGCAGTTCTTC.

This chain links TRBV30 with TRBJ1-1; a weak D match, TRBD1 (6 bases). The germline CDR1 and CDR2 sequences are GTSNPN and SVGIG (reference sequence). CDR3 length: 13 amino acids. The V gene lost 3 bases and the J gene lost 9 bases, with 17 bases spanning the gap. The CDR3 DNA reads as TGTGCCTGGAGCACCAGGGGTGGGCCGCAAGCTTTCTTT. This translates into CAWSTRGGPQAFF.